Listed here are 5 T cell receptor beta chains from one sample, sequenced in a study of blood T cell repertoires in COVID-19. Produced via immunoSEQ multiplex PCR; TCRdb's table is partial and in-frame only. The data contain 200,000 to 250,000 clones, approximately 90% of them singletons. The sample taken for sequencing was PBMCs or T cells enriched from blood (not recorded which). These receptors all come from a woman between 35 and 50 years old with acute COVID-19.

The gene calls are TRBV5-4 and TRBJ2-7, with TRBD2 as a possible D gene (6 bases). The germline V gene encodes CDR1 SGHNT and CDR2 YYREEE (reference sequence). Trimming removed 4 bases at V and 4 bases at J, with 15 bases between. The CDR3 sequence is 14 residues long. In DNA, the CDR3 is TGTGCCAGCAGCAATGGGGGGTTCTTATACGAGCAGTACTTC. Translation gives CASSNGGFLYEQYF.

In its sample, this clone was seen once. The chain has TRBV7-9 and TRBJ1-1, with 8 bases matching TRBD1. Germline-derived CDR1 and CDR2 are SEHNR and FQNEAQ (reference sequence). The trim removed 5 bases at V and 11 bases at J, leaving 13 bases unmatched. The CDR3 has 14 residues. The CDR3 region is CASSPVQGQGSAFF. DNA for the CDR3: TGTGCCAGCAGCCCAGTTCAAGGACAGGGTTCCGCTTTCTTT.

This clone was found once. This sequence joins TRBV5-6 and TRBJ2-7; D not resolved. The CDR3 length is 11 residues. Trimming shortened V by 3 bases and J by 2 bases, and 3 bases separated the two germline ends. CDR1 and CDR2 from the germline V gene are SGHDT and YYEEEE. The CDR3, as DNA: TGTGCCAGCAGCTCCGCCTACGAGCAGTACGTC. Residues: CASSSAYEQYV.

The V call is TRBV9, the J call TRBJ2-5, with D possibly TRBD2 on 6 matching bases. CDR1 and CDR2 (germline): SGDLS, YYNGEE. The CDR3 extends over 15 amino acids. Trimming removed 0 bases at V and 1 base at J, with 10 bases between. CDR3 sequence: CASSVAGGIQETQYF. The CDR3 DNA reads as TGTGCCAGCAGCGTAGCCGGGGGAATCCAAGAGACCCAGTACTTC.

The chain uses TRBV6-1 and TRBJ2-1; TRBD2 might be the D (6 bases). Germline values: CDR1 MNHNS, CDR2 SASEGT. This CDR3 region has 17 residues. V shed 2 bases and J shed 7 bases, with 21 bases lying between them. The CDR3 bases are TGTGCCAGCAGTGAACGGTCGCGGCGGGGACCTGGAAATGAGCAGTTCTTC. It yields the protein CASSERSRRGPGNEQFF.